What follows is one T cell receptor beta chain and its context. Antigen specificity is unknown. The junction had 9 bases not matched to a gene; V was cut back by 4 bases and J by 4 bases. Germline assignment: CDR1 PRHDT and CDR2 FYEKMQ (reference sequence). The CDR3 is 17 amino acids. These data come from a study of cytomegalovirus exposure and HLA in healthy donors. Broader study findings: Of the V segments, some could not be distinguished, including TRBV6-2 and TRBV6-3, and were excluded. As confirmed in vitro, three CMV-associated chains were specific for CMV antigens. Reportedly, cytomegalovirus status was diagnosed with high sensitivity and specificity.

PCR primers comprised 60 Vbeta and 13 Jbeta primers. Method: immunoSEQ multiplex PCR; TCRdb's copy keeps in-frame clones and lacks some. The sample lists 110,000 to 150,000 clones, 75% to 85% seen once, with 3.1% in the top ten. The chain is built from TRBV13 and TRBJ2-3; 12 bases line up with TRBD2. The sequence was obtained from a female donor in good health and CMV-seronegative. Sequenced material: PBMCs. The CDR3 here is CASSSLKASGRADTQYF. CDR3 sequence (DNA): TGTGCCAGCAGCTCGCTTAAGGCTAGCGGGAGGGCAGATACGCAGTATTTT.